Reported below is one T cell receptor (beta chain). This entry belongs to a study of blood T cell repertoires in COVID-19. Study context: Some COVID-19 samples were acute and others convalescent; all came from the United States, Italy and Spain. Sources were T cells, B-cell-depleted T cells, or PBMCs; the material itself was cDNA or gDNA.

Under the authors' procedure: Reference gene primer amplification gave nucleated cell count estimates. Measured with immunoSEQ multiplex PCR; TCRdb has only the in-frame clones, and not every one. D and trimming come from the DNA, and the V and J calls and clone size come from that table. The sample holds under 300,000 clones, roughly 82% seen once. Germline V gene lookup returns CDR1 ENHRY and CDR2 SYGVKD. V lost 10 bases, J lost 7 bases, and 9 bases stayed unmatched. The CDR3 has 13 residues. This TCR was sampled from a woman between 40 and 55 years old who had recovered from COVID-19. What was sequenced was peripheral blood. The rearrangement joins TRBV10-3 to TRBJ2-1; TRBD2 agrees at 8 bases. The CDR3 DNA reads TGTGCCACCGAGCCCAGCGGGGGTAATGAGCAGTTCTTC. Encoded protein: CATEPSGGNEQFF.